The rows below give T cell receptor beta chains drawn from one sample of a study of OX40 agonist ivuxolimab in advanced cancers. Produced via immunoSEQ multiplex PCR; TCRdb's table is partial and in-frame only. The data contain approximately 94,000 clones, over 75% of them singletons. The material sequenced was CD4+ or CD8+ T cells sorted from blood, taken in a trial of the OX40 agonist ivuxolimab. The origin of the receptors is an adult with an advanced solid tumor such as melanoma, head and neck, liver or kidney cancer. The CDR3 runs from the conserved cysteine through the conserved F or W. D genes are given only for firm matches. The size of a clone is reported for some rows only, either as once, few or many, or as a class for expanded clones.

>TRBD1|TRBJ2-5|-|TRBV28
CASTKGAGETQYF
TGTGCCAGCACCAAGGGGGCTGGGGAGACCCAGTACTTC
>-|TRBJ2-7|-|TRBV5-5
CASSHLIRLGDEQYF
TGTGCCAGCAGCCACTTAATTCGACTAGGCGACGAGCAGTACTTC
>-|TRBJ1-5|-|TRBV28
CASSLHQPQHF
TGTGCCAGCAGTCTTCATCAGCCCCAGCATTTT
>-|TRBJ1-3|few|TRBV30
CAWSELSGNTIYF
TGTGCCTGGAGTGAACTCTCTGGAAACACCATATATTTT
>-|TRBJ2-1|-|TRBV11-1
CASSSQGYEQFF
TGTGCCAGCAGCTCACAGGGATATGAGCAGTTCTTC
>TRBD2|TRBJ2-3|-|TRBV5-4
CASSLKRGTDTQYF
TGTGCCAGCAGCTTGAAGCGGGGAACAGATACGCAGTATTTT
>-|TRBJ2-1|-|TRBV19
CASSLPWGSSYNEQFF
TGTGCCAGTAGTCTCCCTTGGGGGAGCTCCTACAATGAGCAGTTCTTC
>TRBD2|TRBJ2-2|-|TRBV5-1
CASSLVAGATNTGELFF
TGCGCCAGCAGCTTGGTGGCGGGAGCGACGAACACCGGGGAGCTGTTTTTT
>-|TRBJ2-1|-|TRBV7-8
CASIPRRGSSYNEQFF
TGTGCCAGCATCCCCCGACGGGGTAGCTCCTACAATGAGCAGTTCTTC
>TRBD1|TRBJ1-1|-|TRBV30
CAWIPHWTGTENEAFF
TGTGCCTGGATCCCCCACTGGACAGGGACTGAAAATGAAGCTTTCTTT
>TRBD1|TRBJ1-5|-|TRBV6-1
CASRVTGGNQPQHF
TGTGCCAGCAGGGTTACAGGGGGGAATCAGCCCCAGCATTTT
>-|TRBJ2-5|-|TRBV6-1
CASTLRRSETQYF
TGTGCCAGCACCCTCCGGAGGTCAGAGACCCAGTACTTC
>-|TRBJ2-3|once|TRBV28
CASSFPLTDTQYF
TGTGCCAGCAGTTTCCCTCTCACAGATACGCAGTATTTT
>-|TRBJ2-2|-|TRBV27
CASSPRLTGTSTGELFF
TGTGCCAGCAGTCCCCGTTTGACGGGAACCTCCACCGGGGAGCTGTTTTTT
>TRBD2|TRBJ2-5|-|TRBV27
CASSTNLAGGLKTQYF
TGTGCCAGCAGTACCAACCTAGCGGGAGGACTGAAGACCCAGTACTTC
>TRBD2|TRBJ2-3|-|TRBV5-1
CASSLLAGLTSTDTQYF
TGCGCCAGCAGCTTGCTAGCGGGATTAACTAGCACAGATACGCAGTATTTT
>-|TRBJ2-7|-|TRBV28
CASSYRDRRGYEQYF
TGTGCCAGCAGTTACCGAGACAGGAGGGGCTACGAGCAGTACTTC
>-|TRBJ2-1|-|TRBV5-1
CASSFGRFASSYNEQFF
TGCGCCAGCAGCTTCGGCCGCTTTGCGAGCTCCTACAATGAGCAGTTCTTC
>TRBD2|TRBJ2-3|-|TRBV9
CASSVGSPISGGLGSTDTQYF
TGTGCCAGCAGCGTAGGATCCCCAATTAGCGGGGGACTGGGGAGCACAGATACGCAGTATTTT
>-|TRBJ1-1|-|TRBV6-5
CASSNPTQMNTEAFF
TGTGCCAGCAGCAACCCGACACAGATGAACACTGAAGCTTTCTTT
>-|TRBJ1-4|-|TRBV19
CASSGQEEKLFF
TGTGCCAGTAGTGGACAAGAGGAAAAACTGTTTTTT
>-|TRBJ1-2|-|TRBV6-1
CASSVTVTNYGYTF
TGTGCCAGCAGCGTGACAGTAACCAACTATGGCTACACCTTC
>-|TRBJ1-1|-|TRBV11-3
CASSYTQNTEAFF
TGTGCCAGCAGCTATACCCAGAACACTGAAGCTTTCTTT
>-|TRBJ1-4|-|TRBV30
CAWSPSPGTNGEKLFF
TGTGCCTGGAGTCCCTCCCCCGGAACCAACGGGGAAAAACTGTTTTTT
>TRBD1|TRBJ1-3|-|TRBV28
CASREQGARAGNTIYF
TGTGCCAGCAGAGAACAGGGGGCCAGGGCTGGAAACACCATATATTTT
>-|TRBJ2-2|-|TRBV19
CASSIDRALTGELFF
TGTGCCAGTAGTATAGACAGGGCCCTCACCGGGGAGCTGTTTTTT
>-|TRBJ1-5|once|TRBV19
CASMGGMGVSNQPQHF
TGTGCCAGTATGGGGGGAATGGGTGTGAGCAATCAGCCCCAGCATTTT
>TRBD2|TRBJ2-3|once|TRBV2
CASRRTSGRAKVDTQYF
TGTGCCAGCAGGCGGACTAGCGGGAGGGCGAAGGTCGATACGCAGTATTTT
>-|TRBJ2-2|-|TRBV5-1
CASSLALGGTGELFF
TGCGCCAGCAGCTTGGCTCTGGGGGGCACCGGGGAGCTGTTTTTT
>TRBD2|TRBJ2-7|once|TRBV4-2
CASSQATSGIHYEQYF
TGTGCCAGCAGCCAAGCGACTAGCGGGATTCACTACGAGCAGTACTTC
>-|TRBJ1-4|-|TRBV5-1
CASSPGQANEKLFF
TGCGCCAGCAGCCCGGGACAAGCTAATGAAAAACTGTTTTTT
>-|TRBJ2-7|-|TRBV7-2
CASSLAVSYEQYF
TGTGCCAGCAGCTTAGCAGTATCCTACGAGCAGTACTTC
>-|TRBJ2-7|-|TRBV5-6
CASSSPGLNEQYF
TGTGCCAGCAGCTCCCCAGGGCTCAACGAGCAGTACTTC
>-|TRBJ1-5|-|TRBV7-6
CASSLGHSNQPQHF
TGTGCCAGCAGCTTGGGTCATAGCAATCAGCCCCAGCATTTT
>TRBD1|TRBJ1-5|once|TRBV9
CASSLTGTGTQPQHF
TGTGCCAGCAGCCTCACCGGGACAGGGACCCAGCCCCAGCATTTT
>TRBD2|TRBJ2-5|-|TRBV6-1
CASSVSSGMLPRETQYF
TGTGCCAGCAGTGTTTCTAGCGGGATGCTGCCGCGGGAGACCCAGTACTTC
>-|TRBJ2-7|-|TRBV30
CAWNKGRGFYEQYF
TGTGCCTGGAATAAGGGCAGGGGATTCTACGAGCAGTACTTC
>TRBD2|TRBJ2-3|-|TRBV18
CASSLTGTSGGMSTDTQYF
TGTGCCAGCTCACTAACCGGGACTAGCGGGGGCATGAGCACAGATACGCAGTATTTT
>-|TRBJ2-2|-|TRBV2
CASRGRAGELFF
TGTGCCAGCAGGGGTCGAGCCGGGGAGCTGTTTTTT
>-|TRBJ2-5|-|TRBV7-3
CASSPTGYQETQYF
TGTGCCAGCAGCCCAACAGGATATCAAGAGACCCAGTACTTC
>TRBD1|TRBJ2-7|-|TRBV9
CASSPREGQGAGEQYF
TGTGCCAGCAGCCCCAGGGAGGGACAGGGGGCAGGAGAGCAGTACTTC
>TRBD1|TRBJ1-6|-|TRBV5-4
CASSSSTGINSPLHF
TGTGCCAGCAGCTCCTCGACAGGGATTAATTCACCCCTCCACTTT
>-|TRBJ2-3|once|TRBV5-1
CASSRQVVHAADTQYF
TGCGCCAGCAGCCGTCAGGTGGTTCATGCGGCAGATACGCAGTATTTT
>-|TRBJ2-2|once|TRBV30
CAWSVLGAGELFF
TGTGCCTGGAGTGTACTAGGAGCCGGGGAGCTGTTTTTT
>-|TRBJ2-3|-|TRBV18
CASSQTATGDTQYF
TGTGCCAGCTCACAAACCGCCACGGGTGATACGCAGTATTTT
>TRBD2|TRBJ2-7|once|TRBV5-6
CASSPTRLALSYEQYF
TGTGCCAGCAGTCCAACTCGACTAGCGTTATCCTACGAGCAGTACTTC
>-|TRBJ1-4|-|TRBV5-1
CASSPTGTSNEKLFF
TGCGCCAGCAGCCCCACCGGGACAAGTAACGAAAAACTGTTTTTT
>-|TRBJ2-7|-|TRBV9
CASSVGLDSYEQYF
TGTGCCAGCAGCGTCGGACTCGACAGCTACGAGCAGTACTTC
>-|TRBJ2-7|-|TRBV18
CASSPGSYEQYF
TGTGCCAGCTCACCGGGCAGCTACGAGCAGTACTTC
>-|TRBJ2-7|once|TRBV29-1
CSVAGAGRRREQYF
TGCAGCGTTGCCGGGGCAGGGAGGCGTCGCGAGCAGTACTTC